A selection of T cell receptor beta chains follows, all from one sample in a study of blood T cell repertoires in COVID-19. Using immunoSEQ multiplex PCR, the repertoire was profiled, and TCRdb retains in-frame clones only, with some absent. Among about 130,000 clones listed, 70% to 85% were seen once. Sequences were obtained from peripheral blood. The receptors stem from a woman in her sixties with acute or convalescent COVID-19. Each CDR3 is given with its conserved first and last residue. The D gene is left open where the match is weak. Where a row states a size, it is once, few, many or the class of an expanded clone; other rows omit it.

>14|-|TRBJ1-2|-|TRBV28
CASSLRGGRLGYTF
TGTGCCAGCAGTTTACGTGGGGGCCGGCTCGGCTACACCTTC
>12|-|TRBJ1-5|-|TRBV7-9
CASSRGNQPQHF
TGTGCCAGCAGTCGGGGAAATCAGCCCCAGCATTTT
>15|-|TRBJ2-2|few|TRBV11-2
CASNPPSANTGELFF
TGTGCCAGCAACCCCCCCAGTGCGAACACCGGGGAGCTGTTTTTT
>15|-|TRBJ2-3|-|TRBV5-6
CASSLAISGTDTQYF
TGTGCCAGCAGCTTGGCCATTTCCGGGACAGATACGCAGTATTTT
>16|TRBD1|TRBJ2-3|-|TRBV5-1
CASSQTGVGGTDTQYF
TGCGCCAGCAGCCAAACAGGGGTGGGCGGCACAGATACGCAGTATTTT
>15|TRBD1|TRBJ1-2|-|TRBV5-6
CASSAMDRANYGYTF
TGTGCCAGCAGCGCGATGGACAGGGCTAACTATGGCTACACCTTC
>18|TRBD1|TRBJ2-2|-|TRBV7-9
CASSLAAGTGMNTRELFF
TGTGCCAGCAGCTTAGCGGCCGGGACAGGGATGAACACCAGGGAGCTGTTTTTT
>14|-|TRBJ1-1|-|TRBV6-5
CASSWQGAGTEAFF
TGTGCCAGCAGTTGGCAGGGAGCGGGGACTGAAGCTTTCTTT
>13|-|TRBJ1-2|-|TRBV7-9
CASSRGQNDGYTF
TGTGCCAGCAGCCGAGGACAGAACGATGGCTACACCTTC
>16|TRBD2|TRBJ2-3|-|TRBV28
CASSLRGGPSTDTQYF
TGTGCCAGCAGTTTGCGCGGGGGGCCTTCCACAGATACGCAGTATTTT
>14|-|TRBJ1-1|-|TRBV19
CASTPLRKSSEAFF
TGTGCCAGTACCCCCCTGAGGAAGTCGTCTGAAGCTTTCTTT
>14|TRBD1|TRBJ1-2|-|TRBV2
CASTKDRADNGYTF
TGTGCCAGCACCAAGGACAGGGCGGACAATGGCTACACCTTC
>17|TRBD2|TRBJ2-3|-|TRBV7-3
CASSSSGGRGLTDTQYF
TGTGCCAGCAGCTCCTCAGGAGGGCGGGGGTTGACAGATACGCAGTATTTT
>14|-|TRBJ2-1|-|TRBV3-1/TRBV3-2
CASSQGTVYNEQFF
TGTGCCAGCAGCCAAGGGACAGTATACAATGAGCAGTTCTTC
>13|-|TRBJ2-1|few|TRBV2
CASIGNSPNEQFF
TGTGCCAGCATCGGGAACAGCCCTAATGAGCAGTTCTTC
>15|-|TRBJ1-6|-|TRBV6-5
CASSTQGSYNSPLHF
TGTGCCAGCAGTACCCAGGGCTCCTATAATTCACCCCTCCACTTT
>14|TRBD2|TRBJ2-3|-|TRBV24-1
CATSGPGGVDTQYF
TGTGCCACCAGTGGTCCGGGGGGTGTAGATACGCAGTATTTT
>14|-|TRBJ1-3|-|TRBV5-6
CASSSREAGNTIYF
TGTGCCAGCAGCTCCCGGGAGGCTGGAAACACCATATATTTT
>13|TRBD1|TRBJ1-4|-|TRBV11-2
CASSLGQNEKLFF
TGTGCCAGCAGCTTGGGACAGAATGAAAAACTGTTTTTT
>17|TRBD2|TRBJ2-6|-|TRBV14
CASSQGEGSSGANVLTF
TGTGCCAGCAGCCAAGGGGAGGGGAGCTCTGGGGCCAACGTCCTGACTTTC
>14|TRBD2|TRBJ2-1|once|TRBV29-1
CSVVLAGARSEQFF
TGCAGCGTCGTACTAGCGGGGGCCCGTTCGGAACAGTTCTTC
>15|-|TRBJ1-3|-|TRBV28
CASSPDSFVGNTIYF
TGTGCCAGCAGCCCGGACAGCTTCGTTGGAAACACCATATATTTT
>12|-|TRBJ1-1|-|TRBV24-1
CASSGGGTEAFF
TGTGCCTCGTCCGGGGGGGGTACTGAAGCTTTCTTT
>14|-|TRBJ2-2|-|TRBV10-3
CAIHGATNTGELFF
TGTGCCATCCATGGGGCTACGAACACCGGGGAGCTGTTTTTT
>15|TRBD1|TRBJ1-2|-|TRBV18
CASSPETGAVYGYTF
TGTGCCAGCTCACCAGAGACAGGGGCTGTCTATGGCTACACCTTC
>17|TRBD1|TRBJ1-4|-|TRBV3-1/TRBV3-2
CASSQVPTGGVGEKLFF
TGTGCCAGCAGCCAAGTTCCGACAGGGGGCGTTGGGGAAAAACTGTTTTTT
>19|-|TRBJ1-5|-|TRBV24-1
CATSDPLPGGGHSNQPQHF
TGTGCCACCAGTGATCCCCTGCCGGGGGGTGGACATAGCAATCAGCCCCAGCATTTT
>15|-|TRBJ1-6|-|TRBV5-4
CASSRGPLGNSPLHF
TGTGCCAGCAGCCGCGGTCCCCTCGGGAATTCACCCCTCCACTTT
>15|-|TRBJ1-6|-|TRBV7-9
CASSLQGQGSSPLHF
TGTGCCAGCAGCTTACAGGGGCAGGGATCCTCACCCCTCCACTTT
>14|TRBD1|TRBJ2-1|-|TRBV7-3
CASSLDRASNEQFF
TGTGCCAGCAGCTTGGACAGGGCAAGCAATGAGCAGTTCTTC
>16|-|TRBJ1-1|-|TRBV6-2/TRBV6-3
CASSYRGRLMNTEAFF
TGTGCCAGCAGTTACCGTGGCCGACTCATGAACACTGAAGCTTTCTTT
>17|TRBD1|TRBJ1-2|-|TRBV5-1
CASSFRRGLAANYGYTF
TGCGCCAGCAGCTTCCGCAGGGGGCTAGCGGCTAACTATGGCTACACCTTC
>13|-|TRBJ1-2|-|TRBV27
CASSLSGGYGYTF
TGTGCCAGCAGTTTGTCAGGAGGCTATGGCTACACCTTC
>14|-|TRBJ1-1|-|TRBV4-1
CASSPPNMNTEAFF
TGCGCCAGCAGCCCCCCCAACATGAACACTGAAGCTTTCTTT
>11|-|TRBJ1-2|-|TRBV29-1
CSVGGMIGYTF
TGCAGCGTCGGAGGCATGATTGGCTACACCTTC
>13|-|TRBJ1-2|-|TRBV27
CASSWGDSGGYTF
TGTGCCAGCAGTTGGGGGGACTCGGGGGGCTACACCTTC
>15|-|TRBJ2-5|-|TRBV7-9
CASSLGGRRQETQYF
TGTGCCAGCAGCTTGGGGGGACGACGACAAGAGACCCAGTACTTC
>16|TRBD2|TRBJ2-5|-|TRBV19
CASSIDGGASRQTQYF
TGTGCCAGTAGTATAGACGGGGGGGCTAGCAGGCAGACCCAGTACTTC
>17|-|TRBJ2-5|-|TRBV4-2
CASSQDFGGIGRETQYF
TGTGCCAGCAGCCAAGATTTTGGGGGCATAGGTAGGGAGACCCAGTACTTC
>15|TRBD1|TRBJ2-3|-|TRBV5-4
CASSSGTGGINTQYF
TGTGCCAGCAGCTCCGGGACAGGGGGCATAAATACGCAGTATTTT
>17|TRBD1|TRBJ1-5|-|TRBV5-8
CASPLSMLTGRHQPQHF
TGTGCCAGCCCCTTAAGTATGTTGACAGGGAGGCATCAGCCCCAGCATTTT
>14|-|TRBJ1-1|-|TRBV2
CASTWTDKNTEAFF
TGTGCCAGCACGTGGACGGACAAGAACACTGAAGCTTTCTTT
>15|TRBD2|TRBJ2-1|-|TRBV6-1
CASSEWSGGSNEQFF
TGTGCCAGCAGTGAATGGAGCGGGGGGTCCAATGAGCAGTTCTTC
>14|-|TRBJ1-1|-|TRBV5-1
CASRKLTGNTEAFF
TGCGCCAGCAGGAAATTAACGGGGAACACTGAAGCTTTCTTT
>15|-|TRBJ2-7|-|TRBV2
CASSEYAGTGREQYF
TGTGCCAGCAGCGAATATGCCGGCACGGGGAGAGAGCAGTACTTC
>15|-|TRBJ2-7|-|TRBV28
CASSFPRGGTYEQYF
TGTGCCAGCAGTTTCCCTAGAGGAGGTACCTACGAGCAGTACTTC
>17|-|TRBJ1-6|-|TRBV19
CASSILGVGTYNSPLHF
TGTGCCAGTAGTATATTAGGGGTTGGAACCTATAATTCACCCCTCCACTTT
>15|-|TRBJ2-5|-|TRBV7-8
CASALNQGSRETQYF
TGTGCCAGCGCCCTCAACCAGGGGTCGAGGGAGACCCAGTACTTC
>17|TRBD2|TRBJ2-3|once|TRBV5-1
CASSLDTGGGGADTQYF
TGCGCCAGCAGCTTGGATACCGGCGGGGGGGGCGCAGATACGCAGTATTTT
>14|-|TRBJ1-5|once|TRBV12-5
CASGLHGGIQPQHF
TGTGCTAGTGGTTTGCACGGAGGGATTCAGCCCCAGCATTTT
>14|TRBD2|TRBJ2-5|-|TRBV29-1
CSGRGIGDGGAQYF
TGCAGCGGACGCGGTATAGGGGATGGGGGGGCCCAGTACTTC
>14|TRBD2|TRBJ2-7|-|TRBV9
CASSSGGSGYEQYF
TGTGCCAGCAGCTCCGGGGGGTCCGGCTACGAGCAGTACTTC
>14|TRBD1|TRBJ1-2|-|TRBV9
CASSVDQGAIGYTF
TGTGCCAGCAGCGTAGACCAGGGGGCTATTGGCTACACCTTC
>16|TRBD2|TRBJ2-1|-|TRBV9
CASSFQTSGDHVEQFF
TGTGCCAGCAGCTTTCAAACTAGCGGCGACCACGTTGAGCAGTTCTTC
>15|-|TRBJ1-2|-|TRBV19
CASSIASGSAYGYTF
TGTGCCAGTAGTATAGCGTCAGGGTCGGCCTATGGCTACACCTTC